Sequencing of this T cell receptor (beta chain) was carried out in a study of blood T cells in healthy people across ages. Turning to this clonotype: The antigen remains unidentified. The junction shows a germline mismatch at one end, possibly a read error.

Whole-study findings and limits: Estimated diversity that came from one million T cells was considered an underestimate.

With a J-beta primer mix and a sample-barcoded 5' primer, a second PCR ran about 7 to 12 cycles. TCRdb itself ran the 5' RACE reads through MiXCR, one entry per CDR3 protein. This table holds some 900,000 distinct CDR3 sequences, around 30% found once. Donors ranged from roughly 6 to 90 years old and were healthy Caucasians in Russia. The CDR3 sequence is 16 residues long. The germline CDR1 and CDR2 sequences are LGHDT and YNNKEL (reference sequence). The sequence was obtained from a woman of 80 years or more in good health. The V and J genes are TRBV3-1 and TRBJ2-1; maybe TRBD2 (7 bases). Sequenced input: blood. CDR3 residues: CTSSVGAGAGYNEQFF. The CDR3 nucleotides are TGTACCAGCAGCGTAGGGGCGGGGGCCGGTTACAATGAGCAGTTCTTC.